The sequence of this T cell receptor beta chain was determined in a study of cytomegalovirus exposure and HLA in healthy donors. Trimming left V 4 bases short and J 5 bases short, with 11 bases between. This CDR3 is built from 13 residues. Germline V CDR1 and CDR2: SGHAT, FQNNGV. The PCR contained 60 Vbeta and 13 Jbeta primers. Profiling relied on immunoSEQ multiplex PCR, and the TCRdb table lists in-frame clones only, not all of them. This repertoire shows about 270,000 clones, more than 80% found once; its top ten account for approximately 4.3%. This chain joins TRBV11-2 and TRBJ2-5, with D possibly matching TRBD2 (5 bases). This receptor was taken from a man aged 40-49 years in good health and CMV-seropositive. Sequenced material: PBMCs. The CDR3 here is CASSWTRGETQYF. The CDR3 DNA reads TGTGCCAGCAGCTGGACCCGCGGGGAGACCCAGTACTTC.